The TCR beta chain described here comes from a study of blood T cell repertoires in COVID-19 (TCRdb year 2020). Broadly, across the study: Samples from collaborators originated in the United States, Italy and Spain and spanned both the acute and convalescent phases of COVID-19. The prospective study material was composed of cDNA or gDNA derived from T cells, B-cell-depleted T cells, or PBMCs. The dataset comprised deeply sampled blood TCRbeta repertoires from subjects exposed to, actively infected with, or recovered from COVID-19. The repertoires were released in a freely available public database meant as a resource for research on the immune response to SARS-CoV-2. Samples were obtained from the ongoing ImmuneRACE study (first 160 participants) and from 1,254 subjects provided by 6 global collaborators. Nearly every sample came with metadata listing a de-identified subject ID, COVID-19 status, age in years and sex. Where available, HLA class I and class II types were obtained from metadata supplied by the sample provider rather than from assay-based typing.

Paper-wide results and their limitations: The quantity of clinical and demographic metadata differed by source and by participant and was supplied without curation.

From the cysteine through the phenylalanine, the CDR3 covers 14 amino acids. Only the CDR3 region is kept as DNA, spanning 42 bases read in frame from base 1. V and J are truncated by 1 base and 8 bases respectively, leaving an intervening sequence of 14 bases. From a lookup of the germline V gene, CDR1 and CDR2 are MDHEN and SYDVKM. Whole blood was collected in K2EDTA tubes by collaborating institutions according to the institutions' own protocols. For TCRbeta analysis, collaborators shipped samples in one of three forms: frozen whole blood, isolated PBMCs, or DNA extracted from either of those sample types. The immunoSEQ Assay, a bias-controlled multiplex PCR, was used to amplify TCRbeta CDR3 regions from genomic DNA. The authors' analysis ran thus. The number of nucleated cells in each sample was estimated from the amplification of reference gene primers within the assay. To quantify the absolute abundance of each unique TCRbeta CDR3 rearrangement, sequence reads were collapsed and filtered. For each sample, productive Simpson clonality was calculated as the square root of Simpson's diversity index over productive rearrangements. TCRdb limited this immuneACCESS table to in-frame rearrangements with V and J called. A share of clones is missing; checked studies link under half to unresolved V genes, and the rest is unexplained. D and trimming come from the DNA, and the V and J calls and clone size come from that table. The sample includes approximately 360,000 clones, with nearly 90% observed a single time. In total, the top ten clones hold around 6.3% of the sample.

Of note for this clone: What this receptor recognizes is not known. No much larger clone exists at a distance of one base, and base qualities are not known.

This receptor chain uses TRBV28 and TRBJ1-2; the D region possibly corresponds to TRBD1 (5 bases align). Sequenced sample: peripheral blood. The sequence came from a man younger than 35 with active or convalescent COVID-19. The bases are TGTGCCAGCAGTTTATTTGGGGCGGCGCGAGGCTACACCTTC. Its translation reads: CASSLFGAARGYTF.